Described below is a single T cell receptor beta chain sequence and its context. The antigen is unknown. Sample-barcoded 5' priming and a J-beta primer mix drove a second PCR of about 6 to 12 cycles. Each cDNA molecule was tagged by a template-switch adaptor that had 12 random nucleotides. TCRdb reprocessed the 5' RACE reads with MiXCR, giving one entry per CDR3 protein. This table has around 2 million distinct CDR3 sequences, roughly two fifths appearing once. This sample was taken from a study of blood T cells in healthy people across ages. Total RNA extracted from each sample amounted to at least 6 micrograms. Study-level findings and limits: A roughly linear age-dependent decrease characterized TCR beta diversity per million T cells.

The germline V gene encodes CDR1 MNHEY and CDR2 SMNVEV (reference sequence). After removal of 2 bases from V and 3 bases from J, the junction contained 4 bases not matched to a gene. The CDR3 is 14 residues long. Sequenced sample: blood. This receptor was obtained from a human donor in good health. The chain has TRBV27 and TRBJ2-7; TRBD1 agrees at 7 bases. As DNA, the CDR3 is TGTGCCAGCAGTTTAAGGGACAGATACTACGAGCAGTACTTC. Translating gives CASSLRDRYYEQYF.